What follows are 10 T cell receptor beta chains derived from one specimen sequenced in a study of blood T cell repertoires in COVID-19. Libraries were prepared by immunoSEQ multiplex PCR; TCRdb keeps only in-frame clonotypes and omits some of them. The table includes roughly 55,000 clones, just over 85% detected once. What was sequenced was peripheral blood. The receptor source for this set is an older man with active COVID-19.

The V gene is TRBV5-4, the J gene TRBJ2-7, with TRBD1 as a possible D gene (6 bases). Germline assignment: CDR1 SGHNT and CDR2 YYREEE (reference sequence). This CDR3 region has 16 residues. Trimming pared 1 base from V and 4 bases from J, leaving 18 bases between. This chain's CDR3 is CASSLKTGQIGYEQYF. The CDR3 coding sequence is TGTGCCAGCAGCTTGAAAACAGGGCAAATAGGATACGAGCAGTACTTC.

The V gene is TRBV6-5, the J gene TRBJ1-5; D is uncertain. V shed 6 bases and J shed 7 bases, with 7 bases lying between them. The germline gives CDR1 MNHEY, CDR2 SVGAGI. CDR3 length equals 11 residues. For the CDR3, the DNA is TGTGCCAGCAGACAACACCAGCCCCAGCATTTT. Translating it yields CASRQHQPQHF.

This clone has only one observation. This chain uses TRBV4-3 with TRBJ1-2, with 12 positions matching TRBD1. The CDR3 totals 15 residues. V dropped 0 bases and J dropped 7; count of bases not matched to a gene: 3. Germline loops: CDR1 LGHNA, CDR2 YSLEER. CDR3 region: CASSQEMGQGAGYTF. CDR3 bases: TGCGCCAGCAGCCAAGAAATGGGACAGGGGGCTGGCTACACCTTC.

The CDR3 loop reads CASSSRTRIGTQYF. CDR3 DNA: TGTGCCAGCAGTTCCCGGACTAGGATTGGGACCCAGTACTTC. The J gene is TRBJ2-5, the V gene TRBV27, with 7 bases identical to TRBD2. Germline V gene sequence: CDR1 MNHEY, CDR2 SMNVEV (reference sequence). The CDR3 spans 14 residues. The junction had 9 bases not matched to a gene; V was cut back by 4 bases and J by 7 bases.

The rearrangement joins TRBV14 to TRBJ2-1; TRBD2 matches at 13 bases. Germline V gene lookup returns CDR1 SGHDN and CDR2 FVKESK. J lost 4 bases, V lost 6 bases, and 6 bases had no gene match. The CDR3 is 16 residues long. The CDR3 sequence: CASSRTSGGRYNEQFF. For the CDR3, the DNA is TGTGCCAGCAGTCGGACTAGCGGGGGCCGTTACAATGAGCAGTTCTTC.

The gene calls are TRBV15 and TRBJ1-4; D is perhaps TRBD1 (5 bases). V was trimmed by 3 bases and J by 8 bases, leaving 13 bases between them. This CDR3 is built from 14 residues. Germline-derived CDR1 and CDR2 are LNHNV and YYDKDF (reference sequence). DNA for the CDR3: TGTGCCACCAGCAGTCGGCGGGGGAGGGAAAAACTGTTTTTT. Encoded protein: CATSSRRGREKLFF.

V usage is TRBV10-3 and J usage is TRBJ1-2; 9 bases map to TRBD1. Trimming removed 2 bases from V and 4 bases from J; junction bases left unmatched: 8. Germline lookup yields CDR1 ENHRY and CDR2 SYGVKD. The CDR3 runs 16 residues. CDR3 nucleotide sequence: TGTGCCATCAGTGAGGGGACCGGGACAGGGAGCTATGGCTACACCTTC. As protein: CAISEGTGTGSYGYTF.

This clone appeared a few times. The chain couples TRBV4-3 to TRBJ1-5; a weak D match, TRBD1 (5 bases). The CDR3 covers 15 residues. Germline CDR1 reads LGHNA; CDR2 reads YSLEER. Trimming shortened V by 2 bases and J by 1 base, and 9 bases separated the two germline ends. The CDR3 loop reads CASSQQRGSNQPQHF. DNA for the CDR3: TGCGCCAGCAGCCAACAAAGGGGAAGCAATCAGCCCCAGCATTTT.

J is TRBJ2-5 and V is TRBV5-4; TRBD1 is a possible D gene (6 bases). V was trimmed by 5 bases and J by 5 bases, leaving 16 bases between them. CDR1 and CDR2 from the germline V gene are SGHNT and YYREEE (reference sequence). This CDR3 region has 14 residues. The CDR3 DNA reads as TGTGCCAGCAGGGTGGGGGCAGGCGGGGAGACCCAGTACTTC. It encodes CASRVGAGGETQYF.

The chain has TRBV19 and TRBJ1-2, with 11 nucleotides matching TRBD1. This CDR3 is 16 amino acids long. V shed 5 bases and J 4 bases; nucleotides not matched to a gene: 9. The germline V gene has CDR1 LNHDA and CDR2 SQIVND (reference sequence). The CDR3 region has the DNA TGTGCCAGTAGTTCGCGGACAGGGGGCGGCGTCTATGGCTACACCTTC. Protein sequence: CASSSRTGGGVYGYTF.